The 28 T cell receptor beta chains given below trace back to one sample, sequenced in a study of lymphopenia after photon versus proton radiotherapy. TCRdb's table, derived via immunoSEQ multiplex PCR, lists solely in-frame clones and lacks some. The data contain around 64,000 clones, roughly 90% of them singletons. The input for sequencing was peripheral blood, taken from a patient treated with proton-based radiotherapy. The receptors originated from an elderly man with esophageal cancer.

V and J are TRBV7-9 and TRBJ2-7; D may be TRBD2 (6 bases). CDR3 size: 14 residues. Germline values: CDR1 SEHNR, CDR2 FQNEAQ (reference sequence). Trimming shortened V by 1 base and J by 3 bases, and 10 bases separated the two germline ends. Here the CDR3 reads CASSLVGTHYEQYF. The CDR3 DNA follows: TGTGCCAGCAGCTTAGTTGGGACTCACTACGAGCAGTACTTC.

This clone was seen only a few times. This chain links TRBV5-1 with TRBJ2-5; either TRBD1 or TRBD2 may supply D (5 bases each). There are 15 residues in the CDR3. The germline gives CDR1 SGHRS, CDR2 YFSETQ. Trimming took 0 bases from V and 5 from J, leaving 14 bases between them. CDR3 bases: TGCGCCAGCAGCTTGGAATCGAGGGGCGGGGAGACCCAGTACTTC. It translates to CASSLESRGGETQYF. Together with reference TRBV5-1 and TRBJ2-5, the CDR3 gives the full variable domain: KAGVTQTPRYLIKTRGQQVTLSCSPISGHRSVSWYQQTPGQGLQFLFEYFSETQRNKGNFPGRFSGRQFSNSRSEMNVSTLELGDSALYLCASSLESRGGETQYFGPGTRLLVL.

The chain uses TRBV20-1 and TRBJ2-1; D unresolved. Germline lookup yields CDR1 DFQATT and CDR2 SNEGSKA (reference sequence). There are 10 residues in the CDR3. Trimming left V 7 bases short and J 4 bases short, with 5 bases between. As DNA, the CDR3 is TGCAGTGTAGAATACAATGAGCAGTTCTTC. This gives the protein CSVEYNEQFF.

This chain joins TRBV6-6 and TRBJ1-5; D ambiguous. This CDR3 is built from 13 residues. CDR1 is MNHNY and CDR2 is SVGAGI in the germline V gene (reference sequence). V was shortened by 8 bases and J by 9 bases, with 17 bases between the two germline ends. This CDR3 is CASREFEEGPQHF. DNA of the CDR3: TGTGCCAGCCGTGAGTTTGAAGAGGGGCCCCAGCATTTT.

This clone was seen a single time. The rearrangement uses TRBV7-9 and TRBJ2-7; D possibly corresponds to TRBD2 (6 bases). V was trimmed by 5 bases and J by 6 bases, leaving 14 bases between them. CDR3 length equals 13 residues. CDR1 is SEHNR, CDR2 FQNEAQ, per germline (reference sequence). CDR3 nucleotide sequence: TGTGCCAGCAGCCCAAACGGGAGAGCCGAGCAGTACTTC. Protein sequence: CASSPNGRAEQYF.

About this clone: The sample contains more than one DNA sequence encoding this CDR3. The CDR3 DNA is TGTGCCAGCAGCTTCGACAGGGGGCCCTACGAGCAGTACTTC. It yields the protein CASSFDRGPYEQYF. The chain uses TRBV7-2 and TRBJ2-7; 10 bases align to TRBD1. Germline values: CDR1 SGHTA, CDR2 FQGNSA. Germline trimming cut 3 bases from V and 2 bases from J; bases unmatched to any gene: 1. CDR3 length: 14 residues. Full variable domain (missing parts from reference TRBV7-2 and TRBJ2-7): GAGVSQSPSNKVTEKGKDVELRCDPISGHTALYWYRQSLGQGLEFLIYFQGNSAPDKSGLPSDRFSAERTGGSVSTLTIQRTQQEDSAVYLCASSFDRGPYEQYFGPGTRLTVT.

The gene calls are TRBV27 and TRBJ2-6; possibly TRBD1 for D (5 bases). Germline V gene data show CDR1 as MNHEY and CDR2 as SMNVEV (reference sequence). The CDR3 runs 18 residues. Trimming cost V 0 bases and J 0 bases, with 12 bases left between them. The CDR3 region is CASSLSGAGYSGANVLTF. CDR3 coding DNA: TGTGCCAGCAGTTTATCAGGGGCAGGTTACTCTGGGGCCAACGTCCTGACTTTC.

The CDR3 DNA sequence: TGTGCCACCAGGGGGGGACCCGGGTCTTACGAGCAGTACTTC. Translation gives CATRGGPGSYEQYF. The chain links TRBV6-6 to TRBJ2-7, with D perhaps matching TRBD1 or TRBD2 (7 bases each). CDR1 is MNHNY and CDR2 is SVGAGI in the germline V gene (reference sequence). CDR3 length: 14 residues. The ends were cut back, 10 bases at V and 4 bases at J, with 20 bases in the middle.

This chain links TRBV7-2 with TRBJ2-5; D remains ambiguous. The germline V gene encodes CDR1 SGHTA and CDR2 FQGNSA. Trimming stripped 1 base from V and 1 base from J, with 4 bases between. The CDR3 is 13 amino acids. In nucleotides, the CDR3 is TGTGCCAGCAGCTTAGGAGGCCAAGAGACCCAGTACTTC. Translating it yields CASSLGGQETQYF.

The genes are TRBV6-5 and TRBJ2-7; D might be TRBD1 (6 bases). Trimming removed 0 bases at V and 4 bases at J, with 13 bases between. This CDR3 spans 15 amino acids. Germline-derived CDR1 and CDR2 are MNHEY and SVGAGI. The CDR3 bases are TGTGCCAGCAGTTACTCGACTGGGGGCTTTTACGAGCAGTACTTC. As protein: CASSYSTGGFYEQYF.

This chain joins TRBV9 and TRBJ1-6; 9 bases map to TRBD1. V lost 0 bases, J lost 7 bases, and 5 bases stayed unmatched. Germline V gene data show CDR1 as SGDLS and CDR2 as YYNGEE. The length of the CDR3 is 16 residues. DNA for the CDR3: TGTGCCAGCAGCGTAGCTGGACAGGGGATGAATTCACCCCTCCACTTT. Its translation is CASSVAGQGMNSPLHF.

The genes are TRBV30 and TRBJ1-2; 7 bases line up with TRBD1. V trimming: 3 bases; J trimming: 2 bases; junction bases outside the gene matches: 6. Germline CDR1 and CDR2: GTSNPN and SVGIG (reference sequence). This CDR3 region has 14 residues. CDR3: CAWSQGVPNYGYTF. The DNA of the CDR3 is TGTGCCTGGAGCCAGGGGGTGCCCAACTATGGCTACACCTTC.

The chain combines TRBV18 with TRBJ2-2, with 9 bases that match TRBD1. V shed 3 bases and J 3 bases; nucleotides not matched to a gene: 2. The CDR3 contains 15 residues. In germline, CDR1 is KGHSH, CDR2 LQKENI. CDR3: CASSPGTGHTGELFF. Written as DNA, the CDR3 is TGTGCCAGCTCACCCGGGACAGGGCACACCGGGGAGCTGTTTTTT.

CDR3 loop: CASSSNSYGYTF. The CDR3 DNA sequence: TGTGCCAGCAGCTCAAACAGCTATGGCTACACCTTC. The rearrangement joins TRBV5-6 to TRBJ1-2; D not certain. Germline V gene sequence: CDR1 SGHDT, CDR2 YYEEEE. The CDR3 loop spans 12 amino acids. Trimming shortened V by 3 bases and J by 4 bases, and 7 bases separated the two germline ends.

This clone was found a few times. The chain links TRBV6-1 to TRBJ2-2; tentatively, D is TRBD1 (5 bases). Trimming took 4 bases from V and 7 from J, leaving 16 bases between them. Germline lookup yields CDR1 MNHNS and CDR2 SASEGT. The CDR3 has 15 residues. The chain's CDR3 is CASSVGRVKGGELFF. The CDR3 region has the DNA TGTGCCAGCAGTGTGGGCAGGGTGAAAGGCGGGGAGCTGTTTTTT.

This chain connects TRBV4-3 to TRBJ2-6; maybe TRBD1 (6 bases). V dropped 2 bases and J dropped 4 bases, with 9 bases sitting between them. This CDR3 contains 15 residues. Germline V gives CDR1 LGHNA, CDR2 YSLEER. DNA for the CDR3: TGCGCCAGCAGCCAAATGGGGGCAGGGGCCAACGTCCTGACTTTC. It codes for CASSQMGAGANVLTF.

The CDR3, as DNA: TGTGCCAGCAGTTTTTGGGGACAGGGGGCCGAAGCTTTCTTT. It codes for CASSFWGQGAEAFF. The rearrangement uses TRBV27 and TRBJ1-1; 12 bases are shared with TRBD1. This CDR3 spans 14 amino acids. Unmatched junction bases numbered 4, after V lost 3 bases and J lost 8 bases. The germline CDR1 and CDR2 sequences are MNHEY and SMNVEV (reference sequence).

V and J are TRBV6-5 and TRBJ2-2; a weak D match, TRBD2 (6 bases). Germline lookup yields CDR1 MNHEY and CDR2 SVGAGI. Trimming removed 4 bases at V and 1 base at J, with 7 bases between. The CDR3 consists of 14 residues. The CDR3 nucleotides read TGTGCCAGCAGTTCCGGGAGGAACACCGGGGAGCTGTTTTTT. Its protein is CASSSGRNTGELFF.

The DNA for the CDR3 is TGTGCCAGCATTCGTGACGGAGCTAACTATGGCTACACCTTC. Translated, it gives CASIRDGANYGYTF. This chain connects TRBV2 to TRBJ1-2; D is unclear. The CDR3 runs to 14 residues. In germline, CDR1 is SNHLY, CDR2 FYNNEI. Trimming stripped 7 bases from V and 0 bases from J, with 12 bases between.

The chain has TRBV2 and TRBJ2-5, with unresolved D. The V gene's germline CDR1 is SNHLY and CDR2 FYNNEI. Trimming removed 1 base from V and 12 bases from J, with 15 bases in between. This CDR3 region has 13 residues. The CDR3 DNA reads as TGTGCCAGCAGTGAAGGAGGTTTCACCCGGGAGTACTTC. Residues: CASSEGGFTREYF. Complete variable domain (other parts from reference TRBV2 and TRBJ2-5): EPEVTQTPSHQVTQMGQEVILRCVPISNHLYFYWYRQILGQKVEFLVSFYNNEISEKSEIFDDQFSVERPDGSNFTLKIRSTKLEDSAMYFCASSEGGFTREYFGPGTRLLVL.

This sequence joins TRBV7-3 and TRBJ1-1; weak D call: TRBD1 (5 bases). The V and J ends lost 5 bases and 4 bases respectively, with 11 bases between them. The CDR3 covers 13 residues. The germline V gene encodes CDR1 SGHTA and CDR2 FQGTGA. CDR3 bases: TGTGCCAGCAGCCAGCAGGGTAGCACTGAAGCTTTCTTT. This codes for CASSQQGSTEAFF. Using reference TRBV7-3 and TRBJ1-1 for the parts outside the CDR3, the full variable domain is GAGVSQTPSNKVTEKGKYVELRCDPISGHTALYWYRQSLGQGPEFLIYFQGTGAADDSGLPNDRFFAVRPEGSVSTLKIQRTERGDSAVYLCASSQQGSTEAFFGQGTRLTVV.

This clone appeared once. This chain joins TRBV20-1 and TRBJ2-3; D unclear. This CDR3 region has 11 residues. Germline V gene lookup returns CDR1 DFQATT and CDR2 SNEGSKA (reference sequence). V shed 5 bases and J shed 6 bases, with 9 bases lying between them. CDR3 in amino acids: CSAAGGDTQYF. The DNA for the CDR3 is TGCAGTGCTGCAGGTGGGGATACGCAGTATTTT.

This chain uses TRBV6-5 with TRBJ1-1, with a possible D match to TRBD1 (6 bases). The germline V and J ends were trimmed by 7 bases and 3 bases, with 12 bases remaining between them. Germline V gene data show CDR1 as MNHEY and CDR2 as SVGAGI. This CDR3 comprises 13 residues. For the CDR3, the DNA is TGTGCCAGCACCGAGGGGGTGTACACTGAAGCTTTCTTT. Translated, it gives CASTEGVYTEAFF.

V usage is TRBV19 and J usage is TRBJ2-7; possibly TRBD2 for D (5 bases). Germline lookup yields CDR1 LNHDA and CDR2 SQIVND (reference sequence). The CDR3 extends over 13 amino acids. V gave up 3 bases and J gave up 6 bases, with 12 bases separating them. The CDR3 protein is CASSIQDSLEQYF. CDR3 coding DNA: TGTGCCAGTAGTATTCAGGACTCACTCGAGCAGTACTTC.

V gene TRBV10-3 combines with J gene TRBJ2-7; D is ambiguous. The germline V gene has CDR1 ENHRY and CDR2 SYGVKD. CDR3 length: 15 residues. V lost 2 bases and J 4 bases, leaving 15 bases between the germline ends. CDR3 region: CAISETPDVWYEQYF. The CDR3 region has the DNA TGTGCCATCAGTGAGACGCCTGACGTGTGGTACGAGCAGTACTTC.

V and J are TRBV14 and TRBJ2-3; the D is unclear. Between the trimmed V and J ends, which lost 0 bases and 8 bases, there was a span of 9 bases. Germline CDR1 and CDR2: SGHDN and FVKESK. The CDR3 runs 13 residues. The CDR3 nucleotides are TGTGCCAGCAGCCAAGATCGACTTCTTACGCAGTATTTT. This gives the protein CASSQDRLLTQYF.

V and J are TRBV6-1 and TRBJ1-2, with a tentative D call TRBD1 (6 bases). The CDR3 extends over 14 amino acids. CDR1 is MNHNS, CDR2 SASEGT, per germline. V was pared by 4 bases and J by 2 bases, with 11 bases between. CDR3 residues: CASSVTGTNYGYTF. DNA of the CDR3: TGTGCCAGCAGTGTAACAGGGACCAACTATGGCTACACCTTC.

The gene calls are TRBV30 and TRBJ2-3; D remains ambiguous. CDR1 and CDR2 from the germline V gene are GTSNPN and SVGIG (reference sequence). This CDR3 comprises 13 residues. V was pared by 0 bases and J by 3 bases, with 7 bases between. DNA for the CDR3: TGTGCCTGGAGTGTAAGTCTGACAGATACGCAGTATTTT. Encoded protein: CAWSVSLTDTQYF. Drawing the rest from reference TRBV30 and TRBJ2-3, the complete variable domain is SQTIHQWPATLVQPVGSPLSLECTVEGTSNPNLYWYRQAAGRGLQLLFYSVGIGQISSEVPQNLSASRPQDRQFILSSKKLLLSDSGFYLCAWSVSLTDTQYFGPGTRLTVL.